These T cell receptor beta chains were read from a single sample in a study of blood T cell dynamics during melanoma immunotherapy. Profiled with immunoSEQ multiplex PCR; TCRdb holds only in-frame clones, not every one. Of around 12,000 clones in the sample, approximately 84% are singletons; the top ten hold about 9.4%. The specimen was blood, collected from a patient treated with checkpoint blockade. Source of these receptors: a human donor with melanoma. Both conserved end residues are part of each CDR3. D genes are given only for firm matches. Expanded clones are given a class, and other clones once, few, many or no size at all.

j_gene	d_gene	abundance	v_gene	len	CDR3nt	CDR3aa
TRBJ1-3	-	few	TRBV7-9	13	TGTGCCAGCAACCGGAACACTGGAAACACCATATATTTT	CASNRNTGNTIYF
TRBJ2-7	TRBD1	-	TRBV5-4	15	TGTGCCAGCAGTATCGCAGGGGGTCTCGGCTACGAGCAGTACTTC	CASSIAGGLGYEQYF
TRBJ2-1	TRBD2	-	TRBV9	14	TGTGCCAGCAGCACTCGGACTAGTGGGGGTGAGCAGTTCTTC	CASSTRTSGGEQFF
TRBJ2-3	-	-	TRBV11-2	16	TGTGCCAGCAGTTTCGAGGGGCCAACTAGCACAGATACGCAGTATTTT	CASSFEGPTSTDTQYF
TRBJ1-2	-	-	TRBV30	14	TGTGCCTGGAGTGTAACCTTCGGGGTAATCGGCTACACCTTC	CAWSVTFGVIGYTF
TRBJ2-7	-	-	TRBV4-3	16	TGCGCCAGCAGCCAAGCCCCCATCCTACGCTCCTACGAGCAGTACTTC	CASSQAPILRSYEQYF
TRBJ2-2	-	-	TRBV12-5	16	TGTGCTAGTGGTTGGGAGACAAGCGCGAACACCGGGGAGCTGTTTTTT	CASGWETSANTGELFF
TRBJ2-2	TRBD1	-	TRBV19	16	TGTGCCAGTAGTATCGGACAGGGGTCGAACACCGGGGAGCTGTTTTTT	CASSIGQGSNTGELFF
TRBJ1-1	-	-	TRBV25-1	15	TGTGCCAGCAGTGTAGGGGGTCTTGAGGGGAATGAAGCTTTCTTT	CASSVGGLEGNEAFF
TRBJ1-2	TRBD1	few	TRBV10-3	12	TGTGCCACTAGACAGGGGTCCTATGGCTACACCTTC	CATRQGSYGYTF
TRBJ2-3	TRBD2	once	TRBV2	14	TGTGCCACTTCCGGGACTAGCCCCACAGATACGCAGTATTTT	CATSGTSPTDTQYF
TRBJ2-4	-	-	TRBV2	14	TGTGCCAGCATCAGGGAGTTAACCAAAAACATTCAGTACTTC	CASIRELTKNIQYF
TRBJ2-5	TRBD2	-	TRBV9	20	TGTGCCAGCAGCGCCAGGACACCCCAGAAAGCGGGAGTGGGCCAAGAGACCCAGTACTTC	CASSARTPQKAGVGQETQYF
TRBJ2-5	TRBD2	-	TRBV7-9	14	TGTGCCAGCAGCTACCAGCGGGGTCTAGAGACCCAGTACTTC	CASSYQRGLETQYF
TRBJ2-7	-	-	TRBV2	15	TGTGCCAGCACCTACGATTTGGGATCGGTTGACGAGCAGTACTTC	CASTYDLGSVDEQYF
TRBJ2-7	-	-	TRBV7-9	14	TGTGCCAGCAGCCCAAGGGACCACTCCTACGAGCAGTACTTC	CASSPRDHSYEQYF
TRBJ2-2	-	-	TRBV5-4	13	TGTGCCAGCAGCGCCGGCTTTACCGGGGAGCTGTTTTTT	CASSAGFTGELFF
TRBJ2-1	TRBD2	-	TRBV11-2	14	TGTGCCAGCAGCTTGGGGGGGGGCTACAATGAGCAGTTCTTC	CASSLGGGYNEQFF
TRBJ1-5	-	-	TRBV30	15	TGTGCCTGGAGTTCCCGAGGGAGAGGGAATCAGCCCCAGCATTTT	CAWSSRGRGNQPQHF
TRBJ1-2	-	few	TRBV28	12	TGTGCCAGCAGTGTACAGGGTCTCGGCTACACCTTC	CASSVQGLGYTF
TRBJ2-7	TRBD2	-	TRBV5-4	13	TGTGCCAGCAGCCCGCAAGCGGGGGAAGAGCAGTACTTC	CASSPQAGEEQYF
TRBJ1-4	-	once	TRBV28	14	TGTGCCAGCAGTTTAACCCGTCTAAATGAAAAACTGTTTTTT	CASSLTRLNEKLFF
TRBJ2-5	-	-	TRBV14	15	TGTGCCAGCAGCCAAGATCCCAGCGGCCAAGAGACCCAGTACTTC	CASSQDPSGQETQYF
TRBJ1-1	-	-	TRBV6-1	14	TGTGCCAGCAGTTTCACCAGCATGAACACTGAAGCTTTCTTT	CASSFTSMNTEAFF
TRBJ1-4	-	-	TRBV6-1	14	TGTGCCAGCATGGAGAGGGGGGCTGGTGAAAAACTGTTTTTT	CASMERGAGEKLFF
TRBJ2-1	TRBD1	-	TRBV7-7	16	TGTGCTAGCAGCTTAGAGCGGACAGGGCCAAACAATGAGCAGTTCTTC	CASSLERTGPNNEQFF
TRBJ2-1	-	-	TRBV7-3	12	TGTGCCAGCAGCGGACGAGGGAATGAGCAGTTCTTC	CASSGRGNEQFF
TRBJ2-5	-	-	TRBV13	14	TGTGCCAGCAGCTTGGGGACTCTTCAAGAGACCCAGTACTTC	CASSLGTLQETQYF
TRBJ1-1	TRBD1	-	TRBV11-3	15	TGTGCCAGCAGCTCTGGACAGGGGGCTGACACTGAAGCTTTCTTT	CASSSGQGADTEAFF
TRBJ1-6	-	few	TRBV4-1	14	TGCGCCAGCAGCCAAGATGCAGGGTGGCCACCCCTCCACTTT	CASSQDAGWPPLHF
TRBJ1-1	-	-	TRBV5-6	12	TGTGCCAGCAGCGAGGGTAGTCTAGGAGCTTTCTTT	CASSEGSLGAFF
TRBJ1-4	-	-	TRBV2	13	TGTGCCAGCGCCCGGAGCCTTAATGAAAAACTGTTTTTT	CASARSLNEKLFF
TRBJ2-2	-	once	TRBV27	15	TGTGCCAGCAGTCCTCTTTTACGCATAACCGGGGAGCTGTTTTTT	CASSPLLRITGELFF
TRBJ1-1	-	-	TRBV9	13	TGTGCCAGCAGCGTAAACACCGACACTGAAGCTTTCTTT	CASSVNTDTEAFF
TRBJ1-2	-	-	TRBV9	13	TGTGCCAGCAGCGTAACACAAACGTATGGCTACACCTTC	CASSVTQTYGYTF
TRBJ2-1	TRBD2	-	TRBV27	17	TGTGCCAGCAGACCCAGGCGGACTAGCGGCCAAGGCGATGAGCAGTTCTTC	CASRPRRTSGQGDEQFF
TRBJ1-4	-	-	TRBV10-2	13	TGCGCCAGCAGCTGGAGTATGAGGGAAAAACTGTTTTTT	CASSWSMREKLFF
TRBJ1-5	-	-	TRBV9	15	TGTGCCAGCAGCGTAGGGGTTGGCGGAAATCAGCCCCAGCATTTT	CASSVGVGGNQPQHF
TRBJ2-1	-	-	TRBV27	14	TGTGCCAGCAGTTTAGTCGTCGGCTACAATGAGCAGTTCTTC	CASSLVVGYNEQFF
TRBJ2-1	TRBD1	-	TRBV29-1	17	TGCAGCGTCCCCAGCTCAAAATTCCGGGACAGAAACAATGAGCAGTTCTTC	CSVPSSKFRDRNNEQFF
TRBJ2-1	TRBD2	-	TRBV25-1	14	TGTGCAAGTACGGGACTAGCGGGAGGCAGTGAGCAGTTCTTC	CASTGLAGGSEQFF
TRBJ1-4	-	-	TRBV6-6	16	TGTGCCAGCAGTTACTCGTTGAGGGCAACTAATGAAAAACTGTTTTTT	CASSYSLRATNEKLFF
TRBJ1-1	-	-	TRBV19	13	TGTGCCAGTAGCCTGTCGAGGGGCACTGAAGCTTTCTTT	CASSLSRGTEAFF
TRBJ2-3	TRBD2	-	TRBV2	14	TGTGCCAGCAGCGACCGGACGGGGGGGAGCGAGCAGTATTTT	CASSDRTGGSEQYF
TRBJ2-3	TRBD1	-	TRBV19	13	TGTGCCACCGCGGACAGGGTGGGAGATACGCAGTATTTT	CATADRVGDTQYF